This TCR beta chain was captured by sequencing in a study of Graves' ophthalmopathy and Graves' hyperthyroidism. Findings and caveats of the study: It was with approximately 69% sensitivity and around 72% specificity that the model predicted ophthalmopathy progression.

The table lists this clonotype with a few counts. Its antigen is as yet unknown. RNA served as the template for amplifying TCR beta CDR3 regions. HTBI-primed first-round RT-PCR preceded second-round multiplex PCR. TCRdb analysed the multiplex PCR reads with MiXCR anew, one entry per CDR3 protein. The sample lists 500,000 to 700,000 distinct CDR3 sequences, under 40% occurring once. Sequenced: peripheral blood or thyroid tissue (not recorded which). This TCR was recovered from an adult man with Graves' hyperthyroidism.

The CDR3 is CASSLDRADQPQHF. CDR3 nucleotides: TGTGCCAGCAGCTTAGACAGGGCGGACCAGCCCCAGCATTTT. The rearrangement uses TRBV7-9 and TRBJ1-5; tentative D call: TRBD1 (6 bases). The germline V and J ends were trimmed by 1 base and 7 bases, with 11 bases remaining between them. The germline gives CDR1 SEHNR, CDR2 FQNEAQ (reference sequence). The CDR3 contains 14 residues.